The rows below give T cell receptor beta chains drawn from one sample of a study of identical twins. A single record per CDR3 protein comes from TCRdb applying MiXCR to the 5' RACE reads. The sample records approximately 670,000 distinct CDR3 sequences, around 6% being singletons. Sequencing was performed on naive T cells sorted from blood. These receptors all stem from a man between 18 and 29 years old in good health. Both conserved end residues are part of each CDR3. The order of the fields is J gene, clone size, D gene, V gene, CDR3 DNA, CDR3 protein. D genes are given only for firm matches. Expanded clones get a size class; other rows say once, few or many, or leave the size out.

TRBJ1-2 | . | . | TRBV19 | TGTGCCAGTATAGCCGGTAACTATGGCTACACCTTC | CASIAGNYGYTF
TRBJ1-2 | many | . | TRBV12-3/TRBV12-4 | TGTGCCAGGGGAAATACAGGGTTTGGCTACACCTTC | CARGNTGFGYTF
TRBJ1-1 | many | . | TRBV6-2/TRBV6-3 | TGTGCCAGCAGGACGTCCGGGACAATGAACACTGAAGCTTTCTTT | CASRTSGTMNTEAFF
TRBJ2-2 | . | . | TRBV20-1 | TGCAGTGCTCAAACTCCCCCAGTGGGCACCGGGGAGCTGTTTTTT | CSAQTPPVGTGELFF
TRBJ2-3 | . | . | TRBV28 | TGTGCCAGCAGCTATCCTCTTAGGGATACGCAGTATTTT | CASSYPLRDTQYF
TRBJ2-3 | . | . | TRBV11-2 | TGTGCCAGCAGCTTAGGCCATTCGGGAAGTGCAGATACGCAGTATTTT | CASSLGHSGSADTQYF
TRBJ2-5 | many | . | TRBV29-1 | TGCAGCGTTGCCGAAGAGACCCAGTACTTC | CSVAEETQYF
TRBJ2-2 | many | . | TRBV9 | TGTGCCAGCAGCGTAGCACAGGCGAACACCGGGGAGCTGTTTTTT | CASSVAQANTGELFF
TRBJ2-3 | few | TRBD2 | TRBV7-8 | TGTGCCAGCAGCCGAATGCCCAGCGGGAGGACAGATACGCAGTATTTT | CASSRMPSGRTDTQYF
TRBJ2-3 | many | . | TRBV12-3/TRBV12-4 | TGTGCCAGCAGACAATACACAGATACGCAGTATTTT | CASRQYTDTQYF
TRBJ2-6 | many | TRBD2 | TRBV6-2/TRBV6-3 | TGTGCCAGCAGTACGGGGGGGACTGGGGCCAACGTCCTGACTTTC | CASSTGGTGANVLTF
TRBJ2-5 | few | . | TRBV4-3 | TGCTCCAGCAGCCAAGATCATAGCTACCAAGAGACCCAGTACTTC | CSSSQDHSYQETQYF
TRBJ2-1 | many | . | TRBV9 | TGTGCCAGCAGCCCCCGGCAGGGTCTCAATGAGCAGTTCTTC | CASSPRQGLNEQFF
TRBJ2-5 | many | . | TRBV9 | TGTGCCAGCAGCGTAGACTCACAAGAGACCCAGTACTTC | CASSVDSQETQYF
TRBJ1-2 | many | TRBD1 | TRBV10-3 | TGTGCCATCACCTCGGGACAGGGGAACTATGGCTACACCTTC | CAITSGQGNYGYTF
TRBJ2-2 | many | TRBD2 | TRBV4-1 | TGCGCCAGCAGCCAAGATCAGGGAGCGGGAGGGTCCGGGGAGCTGTTTTTT | CASSQDQGAGGSGELFF